This T cell receptor (beta chain) was profiled in a study of cytomegalovirus exposure and HLA in healthy donors. Study information: Caucasian-associated ancestry cluster membership applied to about 80% of 398 genotyped donors. General observations from the study: Presence/absence analysis assumed near-uniform sequencing depth across donors. The availability of immune exposure information extended only to CMV serostatus. Rarity characterized most TCR sequences, yet some public TCRs appeared in many donors.

Germline lookup yields CDR1 MNHEY and CDR2 SMNVEV (reference sequence). The V and J ends lost 8 bases and 5 bases respectively, with 15 bases between them. This CDR3 is 14 amino acids long. PCR involved 60 Vbeta and 13 Jbeta primers. TCRdb's table, derived via immunoSEQ multiplex PCR, lists solely in-frame clones and lacks some. The sample shows under 150,000 clones, roughly four fifths of them seen only once. About this clone: Its antigen is as yet unknown.

The chain employs TRBV27 and TRBJ2-2; a weak D match, TRBD1 (6 bases). Input material: PBMCs. The TCR sequence derives from a man in his forties in good health and CMV-seropositive. Here the CDR3 DNA reads TGTGCCAGCCAGGCTTACCAGGGGACCGGGGAGCTGTTTTTT. Its protein is CASQAYQGTGELFF.